The rows below give T cell receptor beta chains drawn from one sample of a study of CD8 T cells in Susac syndrome. TCRdb recomputed calls from the immunoSEQ multiplex PCR reads with MiXCR, one row per CDR3 protein. The data show about 53,000 distinct CDR3 sequences, with approximately 95% seen just once and roughly 0.8% held by the top ten. Sequencing was performed on CD8+ T cells from PBMCs. The receptor set was obtained from a human donor with Susac syndrome. CDR3s include the opening cysteine and the closing phenylalanine or tryptophan. Rows may omit the clone size; those that give it use once, few, many or a size class.

V	J	size	CDR3
TRBV12-3/TRBV12-4	TRBJ1-6	NA	CASSPGGSGSPLHF
TRBV11-1	TRBJ2-4	NA	CASSLGPRAKNIQYF
TRBV7-9	TRBJ2-5	NA	CASSSMDRDQETQYF
TRBV7-2	TRBJ2-5	NA	CASSPWTRTQETQYF
TRBV9	TRBJ1-4	NA	CASSPTPRNEKLFF
TRBV7-2	TRBJ2-4	once	CASSRTGPSAKNIQYF
TRBV14	TRBJ1-2	once	CASSPSTLYGYTF
TRBV9	TRBJ1-1	once	CASSAGNRDRGTEAFF
TRBV9	TRBJ2-3	once	CASSLTDLWLTDTQYF
TRBV7-9	TRBJ2-4	NA	CASSLVQAGVDIQYF
TRBV29-1	TRBJ2-7	NA	CSVASGRTYEQYF
TRBV20-1	TRBJ2-7	once	CSARGEGDHEQYF
TRBV5-1	TRBJ2-2	NA	CASSVAQRGTGELFF
TRBV9	TRBJ2-1	NA	CASSNPQTYNEQFF
TRBV20-1	TRBJ2-5	NA	CSALTRETQYF
TRBV15	TRBJ2-7	NA	CATSLPSGTGIYEQYF
TRBV4-1	TRBJ1-1	NA	CASGTDRDTEAFF
TRBV20-1	TRBJ2-3	once	CSARENTQYF
TRBV5-4	TRBJ1-5	NA	CASSLRGSGPQHF
TRBV19	TRBJ1-1	NA	CASSIEVNTEAFF
TRBV12-3/TRBV12-4	TRBJ1-2	NA	CASSLQVHYGYTF
TRBV12-3/TRBV12-4	TRBJ1-1	NA	CASSLIGGKRTEAFF
TRBV4-1	TRBJ2-7	NA	CASSQTGYEQYF
TRBV12-3/TRBV12-4	TRBJ2-7	NA	CASSFGGGPKEQYF
TRBV5-4	TRBJ2-1	NA	CASRTRGPYNEQFF
TRBV20-1	TRBJ2-7	NA	CSARGASYEQYF
TRBV29-1	TRBJ2-7	NA	CSVERDTPGAIPYEQYF
TRBV4-1	TRBJ2-7	NA	CASSLGHPGLSEQYF
TRBV29-1	TRBJ2-7	NA	CSVEDLRLGEQYF
TRBV5-4	TRBJ1-1	NA	CASSSPTEAFF
TRBV28	TRBJ2-4	NA	CASVRRAKNIQYF
TRBV29-1	TRBJ1-2	NA	CSAYRGGIDGYTF
TRBV28	TRBJ2-3	NA	CASSFSTSGVGDTQYF
TRBV13	TRBJ1-5	NA	CASSSRSLGNQPQHF
TRBV12-3/TRBV12-4	TRBJ1-1	NA	CASSLGGLNTEAFF
TRBV15	TRBJ2-5	NA	CATSRSHLRAPVEETQYF
TRBV6-6	TRBJ2-5	NA	CASSYPGPRETQYF
TRBV6-6	TRBJ2-1	NA	CASFNGQGLNEQFF
TRBV20-1	TRBJ1-1	NA	CSAKGTVLNTEAFF
TRBV2	TRBJ1-2	NA	CASGGTGGYGYTF
TRBV7-9	TRBJ2-3	NA	CASSPPGGGGSTDTQYF